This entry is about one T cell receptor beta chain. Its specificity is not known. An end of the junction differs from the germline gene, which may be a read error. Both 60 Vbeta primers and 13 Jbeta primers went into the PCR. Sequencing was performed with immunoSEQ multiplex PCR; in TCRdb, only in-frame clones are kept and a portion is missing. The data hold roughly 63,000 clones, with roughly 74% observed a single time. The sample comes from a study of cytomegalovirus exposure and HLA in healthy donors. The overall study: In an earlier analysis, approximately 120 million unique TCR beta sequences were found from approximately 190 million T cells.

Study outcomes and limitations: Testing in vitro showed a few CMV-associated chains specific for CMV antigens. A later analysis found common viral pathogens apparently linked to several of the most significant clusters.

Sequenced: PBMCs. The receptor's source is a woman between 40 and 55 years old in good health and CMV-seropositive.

The CDR3 DNA follows: TGTGCCAGCAGCCTAGCGGGGGGAAGCACAGATACGCAGTATTTT. Translated, it gives CASSLAGGSTDTQYF. This rearrangement joins TRBV7-9 to TRBJ2-3; 11 bases match TRBD2. CDR1 is SEHNR, CDR2 FQNEAQ, per germline (reference sequence). The CDR3 covers 15 residues.